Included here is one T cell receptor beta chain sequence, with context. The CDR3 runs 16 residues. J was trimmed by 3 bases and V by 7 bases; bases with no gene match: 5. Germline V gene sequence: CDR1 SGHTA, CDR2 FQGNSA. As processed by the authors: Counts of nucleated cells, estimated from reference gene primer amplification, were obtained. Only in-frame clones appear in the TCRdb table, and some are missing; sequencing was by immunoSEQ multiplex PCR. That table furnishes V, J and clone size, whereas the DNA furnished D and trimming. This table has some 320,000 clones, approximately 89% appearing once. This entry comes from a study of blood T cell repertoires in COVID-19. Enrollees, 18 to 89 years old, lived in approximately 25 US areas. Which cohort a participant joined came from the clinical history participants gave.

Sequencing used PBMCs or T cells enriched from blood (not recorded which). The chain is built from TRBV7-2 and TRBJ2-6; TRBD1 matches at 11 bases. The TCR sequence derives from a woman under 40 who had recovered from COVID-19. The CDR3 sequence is CASTGQGAIGANVLTF. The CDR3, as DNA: TGTGCCAGCACCGGACAGGGGGCGATTGGGGCCAACGTCCTGACTTTC.